These T cell receptor beta chains were read from a single sample in a study of T cells in Graves' hyperthyroidism and ophthalmopathy. In TCRdb, the multiplex PCR reads were re-called with MiXCR into one record per CDR3 protein. The sample contains roughly 500,000 distinct CDR3 sequences, 40% to 50% of which appear only once. The sample taken for sequencing was peripheral blood or thyroid tissue (not recorded which). Receptors were obtained from an adult woman with Graves' disease, either hyperthyroidism or ophthalmopathy (not recorded which). Each CDR3 is given with its conserved first and last residue. A D gene is named only where the DNA matches it firmly. Not every row has a clone size; where given, it reads once, few, many or a size class.

V gene	clone size	D gene	J gene	CDR3 protein	CDR3 DNA
TRBV20-1	NA	NA	TRBJ2-7	CSARDIGVSYEQYF	TGCAGTGCTAGAGATATCGGGGTATCCTACGAGCAGTACTTC
TRBV2	NA	NA	TRBJ1-1	CASSDRPGGTKAFF	TGTGCCAGCAGTGATAGGCCCGGAGGGACTAAAGCTTTCTTT
TRBV7-8	NA	NA	TRBJ1-5	CASSPGNFNQPQHF	TGTGCCAGCAGCCCCGGGAACTTCAATCAGCCCCAGCATTTT
TRBV11-2	many	TRBD1	TRBJ2-7	CASSSGQGVSEQYF	TGTGCCAGCAGCTCAGGACAGGGGGTCTCCGAGCAGTACTTC
TRBV29-1	NA	NA	TRBJ2-5	CSVNTGGVETQYF	TGCAGCGTTAACACAGGGGGGGTTGAGACCCAGTACTTC
TRBV3-1	few	NA	TRBJ2-7	CASSQEIGYEQYF	TGTGCCAGCAGCCAGGAGATAGGCTACGAGCAGTACTTC
TRBV20-1	many	TRBD1	TRBJ2-7	CSAPGTGSSYEQYF	TGCAGTGCCCCCGGGACAGGGTCCTCCTACGAGCAGTACTTC
TRBV28	few	TRBD1	TRBJ1-2	CASSLPGTGFYGYTF	TGTGCCAGCAGTCTCCCAGGGACAGGGTTCTATGGCTACACCTTC
TRBV29-1	many	TRBD1	TRBJ1-5	CSVSVDRSFQPQHF	TGCAGCGTTTCCGTGGACAGGAGTTTTCAGCCCCAGCATTTT
TRBV5-1	NA	NA	TRBJ1-1	CASSYDSGTEAFF	TGCGCCAGCAGCTACGATTCCGGCACTGAAGCTTTCTTT
TRBV29-1	many	NA	TRBJ1-1	CSVVTQANTEAFF	TGCAGCGTTGTGACGCAAGCTAACACTGAAGCTTTCTTT
TRBV12-3/TRBV12-4	many	NA	TRBJ1-5	CASSLVRGSTEPQHF	TGTGCCAGCAGTTTGGTCCGGGGATCTACAGAGCCCCAGCATTTT
TRBV10-3	many	TRBD1	TRBJ1-5	CAIRGQGDNQPQHF	TGTGCCATCAGGGGACAGGGGGACAATCAGCCCCAGCATTTT
TRBV28	few	TRBD1	TRBJ1-1	CASYPQGEGTEAFF	TGTGCCAGCTACCCACAGGGGGAGGGCACTGAAGCTTTCTTT
TRBV9	NA	NA	TRBJ1-3	CASSAGTSSGNTIYF	TGTGCCAGCAGCGCCGGGACATCCTCTGGAAACACCATATATTTT
TRBV7-2	few	NA	TRBJ1-6	CASRPAQGYNSPLHF	TGTGCCAGCAGACCCGCACAGGGCTATAATTCACCCCTCCACTTT
TRBV7-9	many	NA	TRBJ2-5	CASSAQGGGTQYF	TGTGCCAGCAGCGCACAGGGAGGAGGGACCCAGTACTTC
TRBV29-1	NA	NA	TRBJ1-5	CSVGRDQPQHF	TGCAGCGTTGGCAGGGATCAGCCCCAGCATTTT
TRBV20-1	many	NA	TRBJ1-1	CSAHEGSNTEAFF	TGCAGTGCTCACGAAGGCAGCAACACTGAAGCTTTCTTT
TRBV20-1	NA	TRBD1	TRBJ1-2	CSALDRGEGYTF	TGCAGTGCTCTCGACAGGGGGGAAGGCTACACCTTC
TRBV29-1	many	NA	TRBJ1-4	CSVASRGDNEKLFF	TGCAGCGTCGCCTCCCGGGGTGATAATGAAAAACTGTTTTTT
TRBV5-1	NA	NA	TRBJ2-7	CASSEGLLGLEQYF	TGCGCCAGCAGCGAGGGACTTCTAGGGCTCGAGCAGTACTTC
TRBV28	NA	NA	TRBJ2-7	CASSPASQGAGEQYF	TGTGCCAGCAGTCCCGCCTCACAGGGCGCGGGGGAGCAGTACTTC
TRBV5-1	many	TRBD2	TRBJ2-7	CASSSTGTSDYEQYF	TGCGCCAGCAGCTCCACCGGGACTAGCGACTACGAGCAGTACTTC
TRBV7-9	NA	NA	TRBJ2-2	CASSSPGVPGELFF	TGTGCCAGCAGCTCTCCAGGGGTACCCGGGGAGCTGTTTTTT
TRBV6-4	many	TRBD2	TRBJ2-2	CASSASGDTGELFF	TGTGCCAGCAGTGCGAGCGGGGACACCGGGGAGCTGTTTTTT
TRBV7-2	NA	NA	TRBJ2-3	CASSLVFSDTQYF	TGTGCCAGCAGCTTAGTTTTTTCAGATACGCAGTATTTT
TRBV7-2	many	TRBD1	TRBJ1-2	CASSWGTGTDYGYTF	TGTGCCAGCAGCTGGGGGACAGGGACGGACTATGGCTACACCTTC
TRBV19	few	NA	TRBJ1-2	CASSADGRKGGYTF	TGTGCCAGTAGTGCGGACGGCAGAAAGGGTGGCTACACCTTC
TRBV10-3	NA	TRBD2	TRBJ2-2	CAISGPRLAGGPGTGELFF	TGTGCCATCAGTGGCCCTCGGCTAGCGGGAGGGCCGGGCACCGGGGAGCTGTTTTTT
TRBV28	few	NA	TRBJ2-7	CASLGGGRTYEQYF	TGTGCCAGCCTTGGGGGGGGGCGGACCTACGAGCAGTACTTC
TRBV10-3	NA	NA	TRBJ1-2	CAIKSAGGWGKGHYGYTF	TGTGCCATCAAGAGTGCCGGGGGTTGGGGCAAGGGGCACTATGGCTACACCTTC
TRBV7-6	many	NA	TRBJ1-6	CASSLGGQLNSPLHF	TGTGCCAGCAGCTTGGGGGGGCAGCTTAATTCACCCCTCCACTTT
TRBV6-5	NA	TRBD2	TRBJ2-5	CASSYSSGSSETQYF	TGTGCCAGCAGTTACTCTAGCGGGAGTTCAGAGACCCAGTACTTC
TRBV6-5	once	TRBD2	TRBJ2-7	CASSSPQRGNEQYF	TGTGCCAGCAGTTCCCCGCAGCGGGGGAACGAGCAGTACTTC
TRBV9	few	NA	TRBJ2-5	CASSVRAETQYF	TGTGCCAGCAGTGTCAGGGCGGAGACCCAGTACTTC
TRBV20-1	few	NA	TRBJ1-2	CSARGRDTSGDDGYTF	TGCAGTGCTAGGGGTCGGGACACTTCCGGGGACGATGGCTACACCTTC
TRBV29-1	NA	NA	TRBJ2-5	CSGRRGKETQYF	TGCAGCGGCAGGAGGGGAAAAGAGACCCAGTACTTC
TRBV24-1	NA	TRBD1	TRBJ2-5	CATSDNPGTGQETQYF	TGTGCCACCAGTGACAATCCCGGGACAGGTCAAGAGACCCAGTACTTC
TRBV27	few	NA	TRBJ1-2	CASKSPNYGYTF	TGTGCCAGCAAGAGCCCTAACTATGGCTACACCTTC
TRBV5-1	few	NA	TRBJ1-2	CASSTDGLGGSTF	TGCGCCAGCAGCACGGACGGCCTCGGGGGTTCCACCTTC
TRBV7-9	NA	NA	TRBJ1-2	CASSLAGGSGGYTF	TGTGCCAGCAGCTTAGCGGGGGGTTCTGGTGGCTACACCTTC
TRBV27	NA	NA	TRBJ1-3	CASSFRNSGNTIYF	TGTGCCAGCAGTTTTCGGAACTCTGGAAACACCATATATTTT
TRBV12-5	NA	NA	TRBJ2-5	CASAQDWRETQYF	TGTGCTAGTGCCCAGGACTGGAGGGAGACCCAGTACTTC
TRBV20-1	once	NA	TRBJ2-2	CSARVPGADTGELFF	TGCAGTGCTAGAGTTCCAGGGGCGGACACCGGGGAGCTGTTTTTT
TRBV7-8	many	TRBD1	TRBJ2-5	CASSFRQGRETQYF	TGTGCCAGCAGCTTCCGACAGGGGAGGGAGACCCAGTACTTC
TRBV15	NA	NA	TRBJ1-2	CATSSYSLGTTNYGYTF	TGTGCCACCAGCAGTTACTCCTTAGGTACGACGAACTATGGCTACACCTTC
TRBV15	NA	TRBD1	TRBJ1-2	CATSRGRWDSSGYTF	TGTGCCACCAGCAGGGGCCGGTGGGACAGTAGTGGCTACACCTTC
TRBV7-9	once	NA	TRBJ2-5	CASSGYGEETQYF	TGTGCCAGCAGTGGCTATGGGGAAGAGACCCAGTACTTC
TRBV10-3	NA	NA	TRBJ1-1	CAISASSQVSGDTEAFF	TGTGCCATCAGTGCCAGCAGCCAAGTTTCGGGGGACACTGAAGCTTTCTTT
TRBV10-3	many	TRBD1	TRBJ1-4	CAISEPGQGAEKLFF	TGTGCCATCAGTGAGCCCGGACAGGGGGCTGAAAAACTGTTTTTT
TRBV19	NA	NA	TRBJ1-6	CASNKAGLPPSNNSPLHF	TGTGCCAGTAACAAGGCGGGTCTTCCTCCATCGAATAATTCACCCCTCCACTTT
TRBV7-9	NA	NA	TRBJ1-5	CASNKPGRFRLAQHF	TGTGCCAGCAACAAGCCGGGACGGTTTAGGTTGGCCCAGCATTTT
TRBV5-1	many	TRBD1	TRBJ1-1	CASSWDRGTEAFF	TGCGCCAGCAGCTGGGACAGGGGCACTGAAGCTTTCTTT